These 4 T cell receptor beta chains originate from one sample sequenced in a study of blood T cells in healthy people across ages. A second PCR, run for about 7 to 11 cycles, used a sample-barcoded 5' primer plus a J-beta primer mix. TCRdb processed the 5' RACE reads anew with MiXCR; each CDR3 protein has one entry. The sample records 500,000 to 650,000 distinct CDR3 sequences, about 28% being singletons. These sequences were also reported in another study, on T cells of mothers and their children.

The sequencing sample was made of blood. The receptors were sampled from a boy under 10 years old in good health.

V usage is TRBV20-1 and J usage is TRBJ1-6; no clear D. The CDR3 consists of 14 residues. Trimming took 2 bases from V and 4 from J, leaving 9 bases between them. The germline V gene encodes CDR1 DFQATT and CDR2 SNEGSKA (reference sequence). This chain's CDR3 is CSARPTTYNSPLHF. The CDR3 DNA reads as TGCAGTGCTAGACCCACTACTTATAATTCACCCCTCCACTTT.

This chain connects TRBV7-2 to TRBJ2-1; D possibly uses TRBD1 or TRBD2 (5 bases each). In germline, CDR1 is SGHTA, CDR2 FQGNSA. This CDR3 has 17 amino acids. V was clipped by 2 bases and J by 3 bases, with 17 bases between them. For the CDR3, the DNA is TGTGCCAGCAGCTTAAGGGTCCCCGGGGCTAACTACAATGAGCAGTTCTTC. Translation: CASSLRVPGANYNEQFF.

This clonotype was detected a few times. The gene calls are TRBV15 and TRBJ2-2, with D possibly matching TRBD2 (7 bases). This CDR3 has 17 residues. The V gene's germline CDR1 is LNHNV and CDR2 YYDKDF (reference sequence). Trimming removed 3 bases from V and 4 bases from J, with 18 bases in between. The CDR3 protein is CATSSLAGAPLTGELFF. The CDR3 DNA is TGTGCCACCAGCAGTCTTGCGGGGGCCCCACTCACCGGGGAGCTGTTTTTT.

In its sample, this clonotype was seen a few times. The chain links TRBV5-6 to TRBJ2-4; no clear D gene. This CDR3 has 14 amino acids. V dropped 1 base and J dropped 1 base, with 6 bases sitting between them. The germline V gene has CDR1 SGHDT and CDR2 YYEEEE. CDR3 DNA sequence: TGTGCCAGCAGCTTGAACCGTGCCAAAAACATTCAGTACTTC. This translates into CASSLNRAKNIQYF. Complete variable domain (other parts from reference TRBV5-6 and TRBJ2-4): DAGVTQSPTHLIKTRGQQVTLRCSPKSGHDTVSWYQQALGQGPQFIFQYYEEEERQRGNFPDRFSGHQFPNYSSELNVNALLLGDSALYLCASSLNRAKNIQYFGAGTRLSVL.